This TCR beta chain was captured in a study of Graves' ophthalmopathy and Graves' hyperthyroidism. About the research overall: Hyperthyroidism qualified as stable when ophthalmopathy did not develop within 18 months of follow-up.

As the template, RNA transcripts were used to amplify TCR beta CDR3 regions. After a first-round RT-PCR with HTBI primers, a second-round multiplex PCR was run. Each CDR3 protein is one row after TCRdb ran MiXCR on the multiplex PCR reads. The sample includes 450,000 to 600,000 distinct CDR3 sequences, about 40% seen only once; the top ten take 4% to 5%. Establishment of the diagnosis relied upon clinical symptoms, serum thyroxine, TRAb, thyroid ultrasound and orbital computed tomography. The CDR3 covers 16 residues. The V segment lost 3 bases and the J segment 5 bases; nucleotides outside the gene matches: 8. Germline lookup yields CDR1 SGHVS and CDR2 FNYEAQ. This clonotype was recorded many times. As yet, its antigen is unknown. The study's findings and limits: Most thyroid clonotypes with frequency above 0.001 were detected in blood too.

The sample taken for sequencing was peripheral blood or thyroid tissue (not recorded which). The source is an adult man with Graves' hyperthyroidism. The chain uses TRBV7-6 and TRBJ2-5; 11 nucleotides agree with TRBD2. CDR3 DNA sequence: TGTGCCAGCAGCTTTACTAGCGGGAGAAAGGGTGAGACCCAGTACTTC. Translation gives CASSFTSGRKGETQYF.